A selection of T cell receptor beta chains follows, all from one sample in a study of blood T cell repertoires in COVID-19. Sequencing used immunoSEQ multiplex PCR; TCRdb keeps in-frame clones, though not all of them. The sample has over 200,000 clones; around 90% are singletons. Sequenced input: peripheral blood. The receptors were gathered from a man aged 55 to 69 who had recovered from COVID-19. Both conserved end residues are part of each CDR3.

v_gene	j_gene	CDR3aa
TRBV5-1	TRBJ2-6	CASSTGGTGANVLTF
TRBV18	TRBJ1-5	CASSPTVRDSLNQPQHF
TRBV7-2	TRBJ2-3	CASSLAWWIGTNTQYF
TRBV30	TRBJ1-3	CASQRRRGTSGNTIYF
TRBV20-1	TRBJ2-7	CSATSEAEQYF
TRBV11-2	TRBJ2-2	CASSRSTTGELFF
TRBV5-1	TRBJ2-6	CASSLGQLYISSGANVLTF
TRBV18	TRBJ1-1	CASSPYSGGATEAFF
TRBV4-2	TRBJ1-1	CASSPEGGGFPAFF
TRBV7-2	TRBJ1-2	CASSFTSGNYGYTF
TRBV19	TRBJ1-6	CASSVQGGWTPLHF
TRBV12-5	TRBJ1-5	CASGTTGTGGEQPQHF
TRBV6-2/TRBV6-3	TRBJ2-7	CASSPSSYEQYF
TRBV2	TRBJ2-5	CASSEVGTPQETQYF
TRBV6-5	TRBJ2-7	CASSPPGGGVYEQYF
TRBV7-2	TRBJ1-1	CASSPYPLTGPTEAFF
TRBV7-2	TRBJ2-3	CASSLEVSGGSTQYF
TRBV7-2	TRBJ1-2	CASSFRDRGPANYGYTF
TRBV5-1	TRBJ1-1	CASSFTGQGSYEAFF
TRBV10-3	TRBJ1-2	CAISLEGYGYTF
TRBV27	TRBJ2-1	CASSFWGGSYNEQFF
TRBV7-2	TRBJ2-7	CASSLGYRGPYEQYF
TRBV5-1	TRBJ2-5	CASSLGSGMAETQYF
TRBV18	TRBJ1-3	CASSPGTGSSGNTIYF
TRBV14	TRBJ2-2	CASSQIHLVMADPKTKNTGELFF
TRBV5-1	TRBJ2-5	CASTAGGETQYF
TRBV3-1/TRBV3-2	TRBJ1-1	CASWDGGAGQTEAFF
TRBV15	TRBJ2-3	CATSRGAGVADTQYF
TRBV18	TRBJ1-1	CASSPQGARSEAFF
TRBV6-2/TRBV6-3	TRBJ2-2	CASSPTGVDTGELFF
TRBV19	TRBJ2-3	CASSPSLAGGTDTQYF
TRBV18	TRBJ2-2	CASSSRGQTSGRNTGELFF
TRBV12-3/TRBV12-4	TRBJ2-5	CASSLRGETQYF
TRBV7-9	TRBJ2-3	CASSFLGTGVGADTQYF
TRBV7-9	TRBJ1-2	CASSLEWAIDGYTF
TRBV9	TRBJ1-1	CASSVTGQGNTEAFF
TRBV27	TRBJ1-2	CASMTEGYGYTF
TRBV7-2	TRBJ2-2	CASTSFHGDTGELFF
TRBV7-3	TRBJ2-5	CASSLTPGAGETQYF
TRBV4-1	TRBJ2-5	CASSQGLADPGTQYF
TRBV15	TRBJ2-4	CATSTGQKAKNIQYF
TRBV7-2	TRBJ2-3	CASSFAELAGTDTQYF
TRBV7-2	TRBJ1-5	CASSPAVSNQPQHF
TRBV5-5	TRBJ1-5	CASSFGTGVLSNQPQHF
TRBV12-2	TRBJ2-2	CASRPIPKLGLAGGATGELFF
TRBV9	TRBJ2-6	CASTVSLGANVLTF
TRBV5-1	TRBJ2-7	CASSAGQGRSEQYF
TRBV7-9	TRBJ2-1	CASAGLAANEQFF
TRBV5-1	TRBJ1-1	CASSLVQGSNEAFF
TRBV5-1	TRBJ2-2	CASSPTGLNTGELFF
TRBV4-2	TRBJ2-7	CASSQESAGAYEQYF